This TCR beta chain derives from a study of regulatory T cells in long-lasting Graves disease. Study as a whole: Antithyroid drugs had been taken under 3 months by newly diagnosed Graves' patients.

iRepertoire HTBI primers and Arm-PCR of CDR3 regions built TCR beta libraries. TCRdb used MiXCR to reprocess the multiplex PCR reads, holding one entry per CDR3 protein. The sample contains roughly 250,000 distinct CDR3 sequences, about 20% of which appear only once. Study-level points and caveats: TCR diversity was lower in persistent Graves' patients (versus newly diagnosed ones). When disease was persistent, TRBV28, TRBJ1-2 and TRBJ2-5 were the favored segments.

The CDR3 contains 14 residues. Germline V gene sequence: CDR1 DFQATT, CDR2 SNEGSKA (reference sequence). Trimming cost V 0 bases and J 1 base, with 9 bases left between them. This clonotype was seen at least ten times. Its antigen is not identified. Time point given: newly diagnosed GD, antithyroid drugs for less than 3 months. There was RNA extracted from PBMCs, and the TCR library was made from it. This sample also belongs to another study, concerning T cells in Graves' hyperthyroidism and ophthalmopathy. In that study: Hyperthyroidism, newly diagnosed and lasting under 2 months, affected patients aged 18 to 65.

The V call is TRBV20-1, the J call TRBJ1-1; D is ambiguous. This TCR came from a woman aged 30 to 39 with Graves disease. Here the sequenced sample was peripheral blood mononuclear cells (PBMCs), taken at new diagnosis, from a patient treated with antithyroid drugs. The CDR3 is CSARDSEGNTEAFF. CDR3 bases: TGCAGTGCTAGAGATAGCGAGGGGAACACTGAAGCTTTCTTT.